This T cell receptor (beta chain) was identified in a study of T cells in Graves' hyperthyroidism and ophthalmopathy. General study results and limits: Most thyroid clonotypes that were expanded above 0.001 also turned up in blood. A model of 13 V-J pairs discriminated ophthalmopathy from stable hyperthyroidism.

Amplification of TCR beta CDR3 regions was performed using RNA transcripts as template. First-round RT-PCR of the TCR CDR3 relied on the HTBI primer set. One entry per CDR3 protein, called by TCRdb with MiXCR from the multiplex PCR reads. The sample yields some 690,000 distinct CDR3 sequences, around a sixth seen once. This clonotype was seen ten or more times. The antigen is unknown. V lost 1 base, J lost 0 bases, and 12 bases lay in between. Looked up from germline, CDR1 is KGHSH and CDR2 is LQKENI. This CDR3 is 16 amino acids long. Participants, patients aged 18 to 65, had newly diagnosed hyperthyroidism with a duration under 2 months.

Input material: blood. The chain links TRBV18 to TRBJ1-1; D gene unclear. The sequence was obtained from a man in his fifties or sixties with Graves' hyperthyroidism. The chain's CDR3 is CASSPLTRSMNTEAFF. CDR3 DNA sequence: TGTGCCAGCTCACCACTGACAAGGTCCATGAACACTGAAGCTTTCTTT.